This T cell receptor beta chain appears in the sequencing data of a study of T cells in Graves' hyperthyroidism and ophthalmopathy. Overall study context: Peripheral blood sampling occurred at initial diagnosis, before any treatment.

Regarding the study as a whole: The model predicted ophthalmopathy a median approximately 6 months before onset.

Researchers took RNA transcripts and amplified the TCR beta CDR3 regions from them. The TCR CDR3 first-round RT-PCR relied on the HTBI primer set. TCRdb recomputed calls from the multiplex PCR reads with MiXCR, one row per CDR3 protein. The sample gives 550,000 to 600,000 distinct CDR3 sequences, 16% of which show up once; under 20% is in the top ten. This clonotype has only a few counts. The antigen is not known. The germline V gene encodes CDR1 LGHDT and CDR2 YNNKEL (reference sequence). The CDR3 totals 14 residues. With 4 bases removed from V and 3 bases from J, the gap between germline ends came to 10 bases.

The receptor was derived from a woman aged 18-29 years with Graves' hyperthyroidism. V is TRBV3-1 and J is TRBJ1-5; D uncertain. Material for sequencing was blood. This CDR3 reads CASSLRTFNQPQHF. Here the CDR3 DNA reads TGTGCCAGCAGCCTACGGACCTTCAATCAGCCCCAGCATTTT.